This paragraph reports one T cell receptor beta chain. Its antigen remains unknown. Measured with immunoSEQ multiplex PCR; TCRdb has only the in-frame clones, and not every one. The data show about 63,000 clones, about 65% seen once. The CDR3 has 18 amino acids. Per the germline V gene, CDR1 is SGHRS and CDR2 is YFSETQ. V trimming: 1 base; J trimming: 4 bases; junction bases outside the gene matches: 10. The entry originates in a study of cytotoxic CD8 clonotypes in ibrutinib-treated CLL. Study-level results: Circulating CD8+ T-cell counts were tracked by baseline clonality, which exceeded that of age-matched healthy donors.

Sequences were derived from PBMCs, sampled after 12 months of ibrutinib treatment. The TCR comes from a human donor with chronic lymphocytic leukemia. This chain joins TRBV5-1 and TRBJ2-2; 10 positions match TRBD1. The CDR3 region has the DNA TGCGCCAGCAGCTTGCTCCTTCCGACAGGGGGCTTCACCGGGGAGCTGTTTTTT. It is translated as CASSLLLPTGGFTGELFF.